This T cell receptor (beta chain) was profiled in a study of metastatic and nonmetastatic thyroid tumors. Study details: It was across blood and tumor or nodule tissue from malignant and benign thyroid patients that repertoires were compared. Findings and caveats of the study: Benign nodules reportedly had significantly lower TCR beta diversity than malignant thyroid tumors in blood and tumor.

The J segment lost 7 bases and the V segment lost 0 bases, leaving 17 bases of the junction unmatched. The germline gives CDR1 KGHSH, CDR2 LQKENI. This CDR3 is 19 amino acids long. This clone was counted ten times or more. Its specificity is not known. Patients underwent thyroid surgery, and none had received any treatment before it. Authors' data handling: Across clinicopathological groups, CDR3 differences served as the basis for building a distant-metastasis classifier for papillary thyroid cancer. TCRdb re-called clones from the PCR reads using MiXCR. What appears here as the V and J calls and clone size reflects TCRdb's work, not the paper's. The table includes tens of thousands of clones, more than 15% detected once.

The source of this sequence is a female donor with papillary thyroid cancer or a benign thyroid nodule (not recorded which). Some clones in this sample may be carry-over from other donors' samples. Sequences were obtained from blood. The chain carries TRBV18 and TRBJ2-5, with TRBD2 matching 10 bases. Written as DNA, the CDR3 is TGTGCCAGCTCACCACCGAACCCTAGTACTAGCGGGACCCGAGGGACCCAGTACTTC. Translation gives CASSPPNPSTSGTRGTQYF.